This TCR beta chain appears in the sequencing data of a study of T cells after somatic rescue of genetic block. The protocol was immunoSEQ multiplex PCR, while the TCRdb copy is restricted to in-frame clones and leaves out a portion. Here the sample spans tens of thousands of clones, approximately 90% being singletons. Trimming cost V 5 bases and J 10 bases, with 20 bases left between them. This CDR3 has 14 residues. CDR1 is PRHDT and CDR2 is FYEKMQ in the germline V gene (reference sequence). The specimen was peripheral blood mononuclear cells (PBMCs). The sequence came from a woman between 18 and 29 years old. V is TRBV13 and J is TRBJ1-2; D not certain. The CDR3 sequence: CASSQRRESSLYTF. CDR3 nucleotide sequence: TGTGCCAGCAGCCAACGACGGGAGAGCTCGCTCTACACCTTC. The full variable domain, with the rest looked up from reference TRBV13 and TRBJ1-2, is AAGVIQSPRHLIKEKRETATLKCYPIPRHDTVYWYQQGPGQDPQFLISFYEKMQSDKGSIPDRFSAQQFSDYHSELNMSSLELGDSALYFCASSQRRESSLYTFGSGTRLTVV.